This TCR beta chain was sequenced for a study of Ad26.COV2.S vaccination and SARS-CoV-2 variants. The wider study: Donor got 5x10^10 or 1x10^11 viral particles of Ad26.COV2.S. Study outcomes and limitations: Similar non-spike TCR breadth was observed in recipients of vaccine and of placebo.

Generated by immunoSEQ multiplex PCR, the TCRdb table keeps only in-frame clones and is missing some. The sample consists of 300,000 to 350,000 clones, around 88% of them appearing once. Regarding treatment: about 20 received Ad26.COV2.S at low or high dose, single or two shots; about 5 received placebo; per-sample allocation not given. Samples came from day 63 after the first vaccine or placebo injection. This clone occurred a few times. Its antigen is unknown. In germline, CDR1 is MDHEN, CDR2 SYDVKM. This CDR3 is built from 11 residues. The germline V and J ends were trimmed by 5 bases and 10 bases, with 11 bases remaining between them.

This clonotype was sampled from a person between 18 and 65 years old who received the Ad26.COV2.S COVID-19 vaccine or a placebo. The chain carries TRBV28 and TRBJ1-1; unclear D gene. The sample here was peripheral blood, taken in a trial of Ad26.COV2.S vaccine versus placebo. The CDR3, as DNA: TGTGCCAGCAGTCCCCGGCGGGGAGCTTTCTTT. Protein product: CASSPRRGAFF. Drawing the rest from reference TRBV28 and TRBJ1-1, the complete variable domain is DVKVTQSSRYLVKRTGEKVFLECVQDMDHENMFWYRQDPGLGLRLIYFSYDVKMKEKGDIPEGYSVSREKKERFSLILESASTNQTSMYLCASSPRRGAFFGQGTRLTVV.